The following is a T cell receptor beta chain sequence with its context. Trimming cost V 2 bases and J 3 bases, with 5 bases left between them. The V gene's germline CDR1 is LGHDT and CDR2 YNNKEL (reference sequence). The CDR3 spans 13 residues. This entry belongs to a study of T cells in Graves' hyperthyroidism and ophthalmopathy. RNA transcripts yielded amplified TCR beta CDR3 regions. A first-round RT-PCR of the TCR CDR3 used the HTBI primer set. TCRdb re-analysed the multiplex PCR reads in MiXCR, keeping a single row per CDR3 protein. There are about 710,000 distinct CDR3 sequences in the sample; about 15% occur only once, and 8.4% lies in the top ten.

This clonotype was obtained from a man aged 18 to 29 with Graves' hyperthyroidism. What was sequenced was blood. This chain links TRBV3-1 with TRBJ1-3; D unclear. The CDR3 nucleotides are TGTGCCAGCAGCCAACAGGATGGAAACACCATATATTTT. Translation: CASSQQDGNTIYF.